This record looks at one T cell receptor (beta chain) sequence and its context. This sample was included in a study of T cells in Graves' hyperthyroidism and ophthalmopathy. From germline, CDR1 is SGHDT and CDR2 YYEEEE. This CDR3 is built from 15 residues. Unmatched junction bases numbered 10, after V lost 3 bases and J lost 9 bases. Authors of the study amplified TCR beta CDR3 regions from RNA transcripts. Initially, a first-round RT-PCR of the TCR CDR3 employed the HTBI primer set. TCRdb redid the calling of the multiplex PCR reads with MiXCR, one entry per CDR3 protein. Of about 640,000 distinct CDR3 sequences detected, less than 25% appear once; the ten largest clones hold 34%. Disease duration was under 3 months in the ophthalmopathy patients, who also had a Clinical Activity Score of at least 3 and a NOSPECS grade of at least 4.

The genes are TRBV5-6 and TRBJ2-1; 9 bases line up with TRBD1. The material sequenced was blood. The origin of this receptor is a man aged 30 to 45 with Graves' ophthalmopathy. In DNA form, the CDR3 reads TGTGCCAGCAGCTCCGTCCGACAGGGGGAGAGTGAGCAGTTCTTC. As protein: CASSSVRQGESEQFF.